Presented here are 22 T cell receptor beta chains from one specimen sequenced in a study of regulatory T cells in long-lasting Graves disease. Time point of the sample: persistent/refractory GD, antithyroid drugs over 5 years with positive TRAb. PBMCs provided the RNA from which the TCR library was made. Researchers made TCR beta libraries by using iRepertoire HTBI primers and running Arm-PCR on CDR3 regions. TCRdb re-derived calls from the multiplex PCR reads in MiXCR, one entry per CDR3 protein. Of 500,000 to 700,000 distinct CDR3 sequences in the sample, 25% to 35% were seen once. The source was peripheral blood mononuclear cells (PBMCs), collected when the disease was refractory, from a patient treated with antithyroid drugs. The source is a female donor with Graves disease.

This clonotype was counted between two and nine times. The chain employs TRBV12-3 or TRBV12-4 and TRBJ2-3; 12 nucleotides line up with TRBD1. CDR3 length equals 15 residues. V gave up 6 bases and J gave up 4 bases; unmatched junction bases: 5. CDR3 DNA sequence: TGTGCCAGCAGACCGGGACAGGGGGCACCAGATACGCAGTATTTT. Translation gives CASRPGQGAPDTQYF.

The genes are TRBV6-1 and TRBJ2-7, with D hard to call. Per germline, CDR1 MNHNS and CDR2 SASEGT. The CDR3 spans 14 residues. The ends were cut back, 5 bases at V and 0 bases at J, with 11 bases in the middle. The CDR3 loop is CASSHMTSSYEQYF. DNA for the CDR3: TGTGCCAGCAGTCATATGACGAGCTCCTACGAGCAGTACTTC.

This chain joins TRBV18 and TRBJ1-6, with a tentative D call TRBD1 (5 bases). V was shortened by 4 bases and J by 3 bases, with 10 bases between the two germline ends. The germline CDR1 and CDR2 sequences are KGHSH and LQKENI. CDR3 length equals 15 residues. CDR3 nucleotides: TGTGCCAGCTCACAACAGGCGAACTATAATTCACCCCTCCACTTT. Encoded protein: CASSQQANYNSPLHF. The complete variable domain, with remaining parts taken from reference TRBV18 and TRBJ1-6, reads NAGVMQNPRHLVRRRGQEARLRCSPMKGHSHVYWYRQLPEEGLKFMVYLQKENIIDESGMPKERFSAEFPKEGPSILRIQQVVRGDSAAYFCASSQQANYNSPLHFGNGTRLTVT.

The chain combines TRBV10-3 with TRBJ2-2; 8 nucleotides agree with TRBD1. The germline CDR1 and CDR2 sequences are ENHRY and SYGVKD. The CDR3 has 14 amino acids. The V gene end was trimmed by 8 bases and the J gene end by 1 base; junction bases not matched to a gene: 3. As DNA, the CDR3 is TGTGCCATCCCCGGGACAGGGAACACCGGGGAGCTGTTTTTT. This codes for CAIPGTGNTGELFF.

To note about this clonotype: One end of the junction fails to match germline, which may point to a read error. V and J are TRBV28 and TRBJ2-7, with a tentative D call TRBD1 (5 bases). The length of the CDR3 is 12 residues. Per the germline V gene, CDR1 is MDHEN and CDR2 is SYDVKM. The CDR3 coding sequence is TGTGCCAGCAGTTTACCCGACAGCCGCCCCAACTTC. Protein: CASSLPDSRPNF.

This clonotype was detected a few times. The V call is TRBV2, the J call TRBJ1-6, with D perhaps TRBD1 (6 bases). Germline V gene sequence: CDR1 SNHLY, CDR2 FYNNEI. CDR3 size: 14 residues. V shed 4 bases and J shed 7 bases, with 11 bases lying between them. The CDR3 DNA is TGTGCCAGCAGTGGAGGGGGGGGGAATTCACCCCTCCACTTT. This gives the protein CASSGGGGNSPLHF.

This clonotype was counted between two and nine times. The J gene is TRBJ2-5, the V gene TRBV2; D possibly corresponds to TRBD1 (5 bases). Per germline, CDR1 SNHLY and CDR2 FYNNEI. The germline V and J ends were trimmed by 8 bases and 5 bases, with 9 bases remaining between them. The CDR3 loop spans 11 amino acids. CDR3 amino acids: CASHRKETQYF. The CDR3 nucleotides are TGTGCCAGCCACAGGAAGGAGACCCAGTACTTC.

This clonotype was found a few times. V is TRBV5-1 and J is TRBJ1-5; D unclear. V was pared by 5 bases and J by 5 bases, with 11 bases between. CDR3 length equals 13 residues. Per the germline V gene, CDR1 is SGHRS and CDR2 is YFSETQ. CDR3 amino acids: CASSSDGDQPQHF. CDR3 DNA sequence: TGCGCCAGCAGTTCCGACGGAGATCAGCCCCAGCATTTT.

This clonotype was recorded at least ten times. The chain joins TRBV28 to TRBJ1-2, with 7 positions matching TRBD1. J gave up 2 bases and V 5 bases, and 5 bases lay outside the gene matches. Looked up from germline, CDR1 is MDHEN and CDR2 is SYDVKM. The CDR3 spans 14 residues. CDR3 region: CASSPGQKNYGYTF. The CDR3 DNA sequence: TGTGCCAGCAGTCCGGGACAGAAGAACTATGGCTACACCTTC.

This clonotype was observed a handful of times. The V gene is TRBV20-1, the J gene TRBJ1-5; 10 nucleotides align to TRBD1. The CDR3 spans 15 residues. Trimming at V came to 4 bases and at J to 4 bases, leaving 7 bases not matched to a gene. In germline, CDR1 is DFQATT, CDR2 SNEGSKA (reference sequence). The CDR3 region is CSAMDRGLGNQPQHF. CDR3 nucleotide sequence: TGCAGTGCTATGGACAGGGGGTTGGGAAATCAGCCCCAGCATTTT.

This clonotype was seen more than once but under ten times. This rearrangement joins TRBV30 to TRBJ1-1; perhaps TRBD1 as D (6 bases). Germline V gene sequence: CDR1 GTSNPN, CDR2 SVGIG (reference sequence). The CDR3 covers 13 residues. The V gene lost 5 bases and the J gene lost 0 bases, with 10 bases spanning the gap. This CDR3 is CAWDRSLNTEAFF. The CDR3 region has the DNA TGTGCCTGGGACAGGAGTTTGAACACTGAAGCTTTCTTT.

This clonotype has just a few counts. This CDR3 reads CSAPRGQNTGELFF. Written as DNA, the CDR3 is TGCAGTGCTCCACGGGGTCAGAACACCGGGGAGCTGTTTTTT. This chain connects TRBV20-1 to TRBJ2-2, with D tentatively TRBD2 (5 bases). This CDR3 spans 14 amino acids. Germline values: CDR1 DFQATT, CDR2 SNEGSKA (reference sequence). V was clipped by 5 bases and J by 1 base, with 11 bases between them.

This clonotype was seen a handful of times. The chain combines TRBV27 with TRBJ1-4; 8 positions match TRBD1. The CDR3 has 16 residues. Germline CDR1 MNHEY, CDR2 SMNVEV (reference sequence). V was pared by 4 bases and J by 8 bases, with 12 bases of the junction left unmatched. The CDR3 sequence is CASSSILDRGGEKLFF. In nucleotides, the CDR3 is TGTGCCAGCAGTTCGATTTTAGACAGGGGAGGCGAAAAACTGTTTTTT. The full variable domain, its missing parts supplied by reference TRBV27 and TRBJ1-4, is EAQVTQNPRYLITVTGKKLTVTCSQNMNHEYMSWYRQDPGLGLRQIYYSMNVEVTDKGDVPEGYKVSRKEKRNFPLILESPSPNQTSLYFCASSSILDRGGEKLFFGSGTQLSVL.

The chain links TRBV6-2 or TRBV6-3 to TRBJ1-2, with TRBD1 as a possible D gene (5 bases). Germline values: CDR1 MNHEY, CDR2 SVGEGT. With 7 bases removed from V and 8 bases from J, the gap between germline ends came to 14 bases. The CDR3 loop spans 12 amino acids. CDR3 region: CASNDRVGGYTF. As DNA, the CDR3 is TGTGCCAGCAACGACAGAGTCGGAGGCTACACCTTC.

In this sample, this clonotype turned up a few times. The chain recombines TRBV29-1 with TRBJ2-7, with TRBD1 matching 10 bases. Trimming took 6 bases from V and 5 from J; bases not matched to a gene: 7. This CDR3 has 13 residues. The germline V gene encodes CDR1 SQVTM and CDR2 ANQGSEA. This CDR3 reads CSVPGQGLHEQYF. The CDR3 coding sequence is TGCAGCGTCCCGGGACAGGGGTTACACGAGCAGTACTTC.

In its sample, this clonotype was seen a few times. The chain has TRBV20-1 and TRBJ2-7; D might be TRBD2 (5 bases). Germline loops: CDR1 DFQATT, CDR2 SNEGSKA (reference sequence). The CDR3 is 15 amino acids. The ends were cut back, 0 bases at V and 2 bases at J, with 14 bases in the middle. The CDR3, as DNA: TGCAGTGCTAGAGATGCCTTTAGTAGCGCCTACGAGCAGTACTTC. It is translated as CSARDAFSSAYEQYF.

The chain links TRBV3-1 to TRBJ1-2; the match to TRBD1 covers 7 bases. The germline V gene has CDR1 LGHDT and CDR2 YNNKEL (reference sequence). This CDR3 contains 14 residues. The V gene end was trimmed by 5 bases and the J gene end by 2 bases; junction bases not matched to a gene: 5. CDR3 coding DNA: TGTGCCAGCAGCAAAGGGGACAGCAACTATGGCTACACCTTC. Amino acids: CASSKGDSNYGYTF.

The chain has TRBV6-5 and TRBJ1-1; TRBD1 aligns across 8 bases. This CDR3 has 15 amino acids. CDR1 and CDR2 (germline): MNHEY, SVGAGI. After removal of 2 bases from V and 3 bases from J, the junction contained 5 bases not matched to a gene. The CDR3 bases are TGTGCCAGCAGTTACCCCGGACAGGGAGACACTGAAGCTTTCTTT. The encoded protein is CASSYPGQGDTEAFF.

A few counts support this clonotype. The V call is TRBV12-3 or TRBV12-4, the J call TRBJ1-2; tentatively, D is TRBD1 (6 bases). The CDR3 extends over 14 amino acids. V gave up 4 bases and J gave up 8 bases, with 17 bases separating them. Here the CDR3 reads CASSYSRGVRGYTF. The DNA of the CDR3 is TGTGCCAGCAGTTACTCAAGGGGGGTTCGAGGCTACACCTTC.

On this clonotype: This could be a read error, since a much larger clone is one nucleotide away. Likely a read error: the CDR3 ends without its conserved phenylalanine or tryptophan. The chain recombines TRBV2 with TRBJ2-2; 9 bases fit TRBD2. Unmatched junction bases numbered 7, after V lost 6 bases and J lost 5 bases. Looked up from germline, CDR1 is SNHLY and CDR2 is FYNNEI. This CDR3 spans 15 amino acids. This CDR3 is CASRKAGGGTGELFS. The CDR3 nucleotides are TGTGCCAGCAGGAAAGCGGGAGGAGGAACCGGGGAGCTGTTTTCT.

This clonotype was picked up a small number of times. This sequence joins TRBV12-3 or TRBV12-4 and TRBJ2-5; 7 nucleotides agree with TRBD1. CDR3 length: 15 residues. The V and J ends lost 6 bases and 2 bases, in that order; junction bases with no gene match: 9. The CDR3 DNA sequence: TGTGCCAGCAGAAGCGGAGACAGGGTTCAAGAGACCCAGTACTTC. Translating it yields CASRSGDRVQETQYF.

This clonotype was seen a handful of times. This sequence joins TRBV5-1 and TRBJ2-7; TRBD1 matches at 8 bases. This CDR3 contains 14 residues. J lost 2 bases, V lost 6 bases, and 7 bases had no gene match. Germline CDR1 and CDR2: SGHRS and YFSETQ. The chain's CDR3 is CASTPDRGPYEQYF. The DNA of the CDR3 is TGCGCCAGCACCCCAGACAGGGGTCCCTACGAGCAGTACTTC.